A selection of T cell receptor beta chains follows, all from one sample in a study of shared clonotypes between healthy human individuals. The protocol was immunoSEQ multiplex PCR, while the TCRdb copy is restricted to in-frame clones and leaves out a portion. This table holds a few million clones, roughly nine tenths found once. The sample consisted of naive CD4+ T cells sorted from blood. These TCRs come from a man younger than 35 in good health. Each CDR3 is given with its conserved first and last residue. The order of the fields is J gene, clone size, V gene, D gene, CDR3 protein, CDR3 DNA. The D gene is left open where the match is weak. The size entry is marked missing in some rows and otherwise reads once, few, many or a size class.

TRBJ1-1	.	TRBV7-3	.	CASSPIGGNTEAFF	TGTGCCAGCAGCCCGATCGGCGGGAACACTGAAGCTTTCTTT
TRBJ2-5	.	TRBV5-6	.	CASSFGRGQETQYF	TGTGCCAGCAGCTTCGGGAGAGGGCAAGAGACCCAGTACTTC
TRBJ1-4	.	TRBV6-1	TRBD1	CASSFPGQGGEKLFF	TGTGCCAGCAGTTTTCCGGGACAGGGAGGTGAAAAACTGTTTTTT
TRBJ1-3	.	TRBV4-1	TRBD1	CASSQSGTVLNTIYF	TGCGCCAGCAGCCAATCAGGGACAGTCCTAAACACCATATATTTT
TRBJ2-7	.	TRBV30	.	CAWTVMTGSYEQYF	TGTGCCTGGACCGTTATGACAGGTTCTTACGAGCAGTACTTC
TRBJ2-2	.	TRBV11-2	.	CASNGAGGGTGELFF	TGTGCCAGCAACGGGGCCGGGGGAGGCACCGGGGAGCTGTTTTTT
TRBJ1-1	.	TRBV10-3	.	CAISESGQGRDTEAFF	TGTGCCATCAGTGAGTCGGGGCAGGGGAGGGACACTGAAGCTTTCTTT
TRBJ2-7	.	TRBV7-9	TRBD1	CASSLGGTGHYEQYF	TGTGCCAGCAGCTTAGGTGGGACAGGGCACTACGAGCAGTACTTC
TRBJ2-1	.	TRBV7-9	.	CASEVYEQFF	TGTGCCAGCGAGGTCTATGAGCAGTTCTTC
TRBJ1-2	.	TRBV6-6	.	CASSYAEMWGYTF	TGTGCCAGCAGTTACGCGGAGATGTGGGGCTACACCTTC
TRBJ1-2	.	TRBV5-1	TRBD1	CASSLRDREGYTF	TGCGCCAGCAGCTTGAGAGACAGGGAAGGCTACACCTTC
TRBJ2-1	.	TRBV5-4	TRBD2	CASSLAGPSGRYNEQFF	TGTGCCAGCAGCTTGGCCGGGCCTAGCGGGCGCTACAATGAGCAGTTCTTC
TRBJ1-3	.	TRBV9	TRBD1	CASSPEGQGSHSGNTIYF	TGTGCCAGCAGCCCGGAGGGACAGGGCTCCCACTCTGGAAACACCATATATTTT
TRBJ1-2	.	TRBV6-6	.	CASSYSGLYTF	TGTGCCAGCAGTTACTCGGGACTCTACACCTTC
TRBJ2-2	.	TRBV7-8	.	CASISGTVNTGELFF	TGTGCCAGCATTTCCGGGACGGTAAACACCGGGGAGCTGTTTTTT
TRBJ1-6	.	TRBV5-4	TRBD1	CASSHWDRDNSPLHF	TGTGCCAGCAGCCATTGGGACAGGGATAATTCACCCCTCCACTTT
TRBJ2-6	.	TRBV7-7	TRBD1	CASSPQGSGANVLTF	TGTGCTAGCAGCCCACAGGGGTCTGGGGCCAACGTCCTGACTTTC
TRBJ1-2	few	TRBV5-1	.	CASSAGDPSAGYTF	TGCGCCAGCAGCGCGGGCGACCCCTCGGCGGGCTACACCTTC
TRBJ1-2	.	TRBV9	.	CASSVGTYYGYTF	TGTGCCAGCAGCGTAGGCACCTACTATGGCTACACCTTC
TRBJ2-1	.	TRBV27	TRBD2	CASSLKASGYNEQFF	TGTGCCAGCAGTTTGAAGGCTAGCGGTTACAATGAGCAGTTCTTC
TRBJ2-3	once	TRBV7-2	.	CASSLDDSNTQYF	TGTGCCAGCAGCTTAGACGATTCCAATACGCAGTATTTT
TRBJ2-7	once	TRBV7-3	.	CASSRGPTGEQYF	TGTGCCAGCAGCCGTGGGCCCACGGGGGAGCAGTACTTC
TRBJ2-3	.	TRBV6-1	.	CASSLFVRDTQYF	TGTGCCAGCAGTCTATTCGTGCGGGATACGCAGTATTTT
TRBJ2-7	.	TRBV28	.	CASSLGDVLRKEQYF	TGTGCCAGCAGTCTCGGGGACGTACTCAGAAAGGAGCAGTACTTC
TRBJ2-1	.	TRBV10-3	TRBD2	CAISVSGGVVYNEQFF	TGTGCCATCAGTGTTAGCGGGGGGGTTGTATACAATGAGCAGTTCTTC
TRBJ1-2	.	TRBV6-1	TRBD1	CASSEATGRHGYTF	TGTGCCAGCAGTGAAGCGACAGGGCGGCATGGCTACACCTTC
TRBJ1-1	once	TRBV5-5	.	CASSFIRVLNTEAFF	TGTGCCAGCAGCTTCATACGGGTCCTGAACACTGAAGCTTTCTTT
TRBJ1-1	.	TRBV7-9	.	CASSPHVNTEAFF	TGTGCCAGCAGCCCCCACGTGAACACTGAAGCTTTCTTT
TRBJ1-3	once	TRBV6-1	.	CASSAPLGNTIYF	TGTGCCAGCAGTGCCCCTCTCGGAAACACCATATATTTT
TRBJ1-1	.	TRBV19	TRBD1	CASSIVSGQGSTEAFF	TGTGCCAGTAGTATAGTTTCGGGACAGGGGTCCACTGAAGCTTTCTTT
TRBJ2-2	.	TRBV7-3	.	CASSLNTGELFF	TGTGCCAGCAGCCTCAACACCGGGGAGCTGTTTTTT
TRBJ1-5	.	TRBV7-9	TRBD1	CASSSPDRGQQPQHF	TGTGCCAGCAGCTCCCCAGACAGGGGGCAGCAGCCCCAGCATTTT
TRBJ1-2	.	TRBV10-3	.	CAISAEGFYGYTF	TGTGCCATCAGTGCTGAGGGGTTCTATGGCTACACCTTC
TRBJ2-7	.	TRBV5-1	.	CASSLSEGAGEQYF	TGCGCCAGCAGCTTATCGGAGGGGGCAGGCGAGCAGTACTTC
TRBJ2-1	.	TRBV7-9	.	CASSPIRHPSYNEQFF	TGTGCCAGCAGCCCAATTCGACACCCTTCCTACAATGAGCAGTTCTTC
TRBJ2-1	.	TRBV10-3	TRBD2	CAIRTSGNQFSYNEQFF	TGTGCCATAAGGACTAGCGGGAATCAATTTTCCTACAATGAGCAGTTCTTC
TRBJ1-1	.	TRBV11-2	TRBD1	CASSFFGTAMNTEAFF	TGTGCCAGCAGCTTCTTTGGGACAGCCATGAACACTGAAGCTTTCTTT
TRBJ2-6	.	TRBV6-5	.	CASSYSGSGANVLTF	TGTGCCAGCAGTTACTCAGGGAGCGGGGCCAACGTCCTGACTTTC
TRBJ2-1	.	TRBV6-9	.	CASSYGLESSYNEQFF	TGTGCCAGCAGTTACGGGTTAGAGAGTTCCTACAATGAGCAGTTCTTC
TRBJ1-2	.	TRBV30	.	CAWTQPGTRGYTF	TGTGCCTGGACCCAACCCGGGACGAGGGGCTACACCTTC
TRBJ2-3	.	TRBV30	TRBD2	CAWSGVAGGRDTQYF	TGTGCCTGGAGTGGAGTAGCGGGAGGAAGAGATACGCAGTATTTT
TRBJ2-2	once	TRBV28	.	CASNPSRNTGELFF	TGTGCCAGCAACCCTAGCCGGAACACCGGGGAGCTGTTTTTT
TRBJ2-7	.	TRBV19	.	CASSTPQGEMQYF	TGTGCCAGTAGTACCCCACAGGGAGAGATGCAGTACTTC
TRBJ2-7	.	TRBV4-3	TRBD1	CASSQVYPAQGASRSSYEQYF	TGCGCCAGCAGCCAAGTCTACCCTGCACAGGGGGCTTCCAGGAGCTCCTACGAGCAGTACTTC
TRBJ2-1	once	TRBV9	.	CASSRGGAAYNEQFF	TGTGCCAGCAGCCGCGGAGGAGCGGCCTACAATGAGCAGTTCTTC
TRBJ2-2	once	TRBV18	TRBD2	CASSSRGTKNTGELFF	TGTGCCAGCTCCTCAAGAGGGACTAAGAACACCGGGGAGCTGTTTTTT
TRBJ2-2	.	TRBV2	.	CASSGQNTGELFF	TGTGCCAGCAGTGGACAGAACACCGGGGAGCTGTTTTTT
TRBJ1-2	once	TRBV28	.	CAIPLIRGAGGYGYTF	TGTGCCATACCCCTCATCCGGGGGGCTGGGGGATATGGCTACACCTTC
TRBJ1-4	.	TRBV2	TRBD1	CASRGDRVGNEKLFF	TGTGCCAGCAGGGGAGACAGGGTTGGAAACGAAAAACTGTTTTTT
TRBJ2-7	.	TRBV5-1	.	CASSLRVLTEQYF	TGCGCCAGCAGCTTGCGGGTCCTTACCGAGCAGTACTTC
TRBJ2-3	.	TRBV18	.	CASSPRAGPGTDTQYF	TGTGCCAGCTCACCACGGGCAGGGCCGGGCACAGATACGCAGTATTTT
TRBJ2-1	.	TRBV9	TRBD2	CASSLSGRDYNEQFF	TGTGCCAGCAGCCTTAGCGGGAGGGACTACAATGAGCAGTTCTTC
TRBJ2-3	.	TRBV10-3	.	CAIMAGEDTQYF	TGTGCCATCATGGCAGGGGAAGATACGCAGTATTTT
TRBJ1-1	.	TRBV18	.	CASSPPTVQNTEAFF	TGTGCCAGCTCACCACCGACAGTCCAGAACACTGAAGCTTTCTTT